The T cell receptor beta chain described here comes from a study of shared clonotypes between healthy human individuals. Generated by immunoSEQ multiplex PCR, the TCRdb table keeps only in-frame clones and is missing some. The data contain around 610,000 clones, roughly 96% of them singletons. Naive CD8 cells lacked CD45RO, underwent positive selection for CCR7 and left out terminally differentiated effector memory CD45RA+ cells. Germline trimming cut 0 bases from V and 3 bases from J; bases unmatched to any gene: 5. Germline V gene sequence: CDR1 LGHNA, CDR2 YNFKEQ. The CDR3 spans 16 residues. This clonotype was sampled from a woman in her twenties or thirties in good health. This chain connects TRBV4-2 to TRBJ2-7; TRBD2 aligns across 10 bases. The specimen sequenced was naive CD8+ T cells sorted from blood. The CDR3 reads CASSQEWASGSYEQYF. The CDR3 nucleotides are TGTGCCAGCAGCCAAGAGTGGGCTAGCGGGAGCTACGAGCAGTACTTC.